The next 14 T cell receptor beta chains were all read from a single sample in a study of blood T cell repertoires in COVID-19 (dated by TCRdb to the early 2020s). Receptors were amplified or captured by the immunoSEQ multiplex PCR assay. Held by TCRdb, this immuneACCESS table contains in-frame sequences only and omits some clones. Under half of the omission traces to an unresolved V gene where checked; the cause of the rest is unknown. The sample table contains under 150,000 clones; only one count was recorded for around 90% of them. Of the sample, more than 1.5% is held by the ten largest clones. Source material: peripheral blood. These receptors originate from a human donor in a cohort sampled during active COVID-19.

The genes are TRBV7-9 and TRBJ2-5, with D possibly being TRBD1 (5 bases). The length of the CDR3 is 12 residues. The germline V gene encodes CDR1 SEHNR and CDR2 FQNEAQ (reference sequence). For the CDR3, the DNA is TGTGCTGGGTCCGGAACCCAAGGGGCCCAGTACTTC. Protein product: CAGSGTQGAQYF.

Concerning this clone: Other DNA sequences from this sample encode an identical CDR3 as well. The CDR3 sequence is CASSPRQGSYEQYF. The CDR3 DNA reads as TGTGCCAGCAGCCCCAGACAGGGCTCCTACGAGCAGTACTTC. The V gene is TRBV7-9, the J gene TRBJ2-7; 7 nucleotides align to TRBD1. The ends lost 5 bases at V and 0 bases at J; junction bases unmatched: 4. Germline V gene lookup returns CDR1 SEHNR and CDR2 FQNEAQ (reference sequence). The CDR3 has 14 amino acids.

This clone was found once. The chain is built from TRBV12-3 or TRBV12-4 and TRBJ1-1; D is undetermined. With 6 bases removed from V and 2 bases from J, the gap between germline ends came to 10 bases. CDR3 length: 13 residues. The CDR3 is CASRNQINTEAFF. CDR3 in DNA: TGTGCCAGCAGAAATCAGATAAACACTGAAGCTTTCTTT.

The chain is built from TRBV23-1 and TRBJ2-3; TRBD2 might be the D (7 bases). TRBV23-1 belongs to the ORF category, with a function that is uncertain. This CDR3 is built from 16 residues. Between the trimmed V and J ends, which lost 4 bases and 4 bases, there was a span of 18 bases. The CDR3 sequence is CASSRREGGAADTQYF. The CDR3 coding sequence is TGCGCCAGCAGTCGGAGAGAAGGGGGGGCCGCAGATACGCAGTATTTT.

This chain connects TRBV5-1 to TRBJ2-1; the D gene is possibly TRBD1 (6 bases). The CDR3 runs to 14 residues. In germline, CDR1 is SGHRS, CDR2 YFSETQ. The V gene lost 5 bases and the J gene lost 5 bases, with 14 bases spanning the gap. The chain's CDR3 is CASRRVDRNNEQFF. The DNA for the CDR3 is TGCGCCAGCAGACGCGTGGACAGAAACAATGAGCAGTTCTTC.

The chain carries TRBV5-8 and TRBJ1-4, with 7 bases lining up with TRBD1. This CDR3 is 15 amino acids long. Losses at the gene ends were 4 bases for V and 7 bases for J; bases not matched to a gene: 10. Germline lookup yields CDR1 SGHTS and CDR2 YDEGEE. CDR3 residues: CASSVGTAEGEKLFF. CDR3 nucleotide sequence: TGTGCCAGCAGCGTAGGGACAGCAGAGGGTGAAAAACTGTTTTTT.

V usage is TRBV27 and J usage is TRBJ1-2, with 8 positions matching TRBD1. The germline gives CDR1 MNHEY, CDR2 SMNVEV (reference sequence). The CDR3 sequence is 16 residues long. Trimming cost V 1 base and J 0 bases; bases outside gene matches: 4. CDR3 loop: CASSLLGDRSNYGYTF. As DNA, the CDR3 is TGTGCCAGCAGTTTATTGGGGGACAGGTCTAACTATGGCTACACCTTC.

This chain connects TRBV2 to TRBJ1-1; D not resolved. The CDR3 has 13 amino acids. Germline V CDR1 and CDR2: SNHLY, FYNNEI. The V and J ends lost 7 bases and 3 bases respectively, with 12 bases between them. The DNA of the CDR3 is TGTGCCAGCAAATTGGTGGCGGACACTGAAGCTTTCTTT. It is translated as CASKLVADTEAFF.

The chain links TRBV3-1 (or the pseudogene TRBV3-2) to TRBJ2-3, with a possible D match to TRBD1 (6 bases). The CDR3 contains 17 residues. Trimming took 0 bases from V and 11 from J, leaving 24 bases between them. Germline CDR1 LGHDT, CDR2 YNNKEL (reference sequence). The CDR3 nucleotides read TGTGCCAGCAGCCAAGATAGGTCAGGGGCCTTACCAGTTGGGCAGTATTTT. Its translation: CASSQDRSGALPVGQYF.

The CDR3 nucleotides read TGTGCCAGCAGCCAGGAGACAGGGGCCACCGGGGAGCTGTTTTTT. It encodes CASSQETGATGELFF. This chain joins TRBV4-2 and TRBJ2-2; 8 bases are shared with TRBD1. The V segment lost 3 bases and the J segment 4 bases; nucleotides outside the gene matches: 4. The CDR3 has 15 residues. Germline CDR1 is LGHNA and CDR2 is YNFKEQ.

V gene TRBV21-1 combines with J gene TRBJ1-5; the D segment call TRBD1 is taken from the table without a DNA check. TRBV21-1 is a pseudogene locus. The CDR3 sequence is 18 residues long. The CDR3 protein is CASSPDPPLGRGNQPQHF. CDR3 DNA sequence: TGTGCCAGCAGCCCCGACCCCCCCCTTGGCAGGGGGAATCAGCCCCAGCATTTT.

The chain links TRBV6-5 to TRBJ1-1; tentatively, D is TRBD1 (5 bases). CDR1 is MNHEY, CDR2 SVGAGI, per germline. V dropped 2 bases and J dropped 1 base, with 8 bases sitting between them. There are 14 residues in the CDR3. CDR3 sequence: CASSYGTGNTEAFF. The CDR3 DNA follows: TGTGCCAGCAGTTACGGAACAGGGAACACTGAAGCTTTCTTT.

The V and J genes are TRBV14 and TRBJ2-3; 7 nucleotides align to TRBD1. The CDR3 spans 15 residues. V trimming: 4 bases; J trimming: 4 bases; junction bases outside the gene matches: 8. Germline lookup yields CDR1 SGHDN and CDR2 FVKESK. The CDR3 bases are TGTGCCAGCAGCCGAGCAGGGGGTGGCGCAGATACGCAGTATTTT. Protein: CASSRAGGGADTQYF.

Worth noting for this clone: One end of the junction varies from germline; a read error may be responsible. The chain is built from TRBV11-2 and TRBJ2-2, with TRBD2 as a possible D gene (6 bases). Germline CDR1 is SGHAT and CDR2 is FQNNGV. The CDR3 is made up of 14 amino acids. CDR3 protein: CASSTGSTTVELFF. The CDR3 nucleotides are TGTGCCAGCAGCACCGGGAGTACAACCGTGGAGCTGTTTTTT.